A single sample gave rise to the 22 T cell receptor beta chains below, sequenced in a study of cytomegalovirus exposure and HLA in healthy donors. Primers for the PCR totalled 60 Vbeta and 13 Jbeta. Only in-frame clones appear in the TCRdb table, and some are missing; sequencing was by immunoSEQ multiplex PCR. Here the sample spans some 150,000 clones, 65% to 85% being singletons. Sequenced material: PBMCs. These receptors originate from a woman aged 45-65 years in good health and CMV-seropositive.

The rearrangement joins TRBV7-2 to TRBJ2-3; 8 bases fit TRBD2. The germline CDR1 and CDR2 sequences are SGHTA and FQGNSA. This CDR3 is built from 15 residues. V lost 7 bases to trimming and J lost 0 bases; unmatched junction nucleotides: 6. This CDR3 is CASTPRGASTDTQYF. CDR3 DNA sequence: TGTGCCAGCACCCCGCGGGGGGCTAGCACAGATACGCAGTATTTT.

The chain couples TRBV6-6 to TRBJ1-6, with TRBD1 identical over 7 bases. With V trimmed by 4 bases and J by 9 bases, 9 bases remained unmatched. There are 15 residues in the CDR3. Germline V gene data show CDR1 as MNHNY and CDR2 as SVGAGI (reference sequence). The CDR3 DNA sequence: TGTGCCAGCAGTTTCCCGACAGGGTGGCGTTCACCCCTCCACTTT. Translation gives CASSFPTGWRSPLHF.

The chain has TRBV9 and TRBJ1-2, with a possible D match to TRBD1 (5 bases). The germline V gene has CDR1 SGDLS and CDR2 YYNGEE. The CDR3 runs 14 residues. V lost 0 bases and J 7 bases, leaving 13 bases between the germline ends. CDR3 in DNA: TGTGCCAGCAGCGTAGGGGGGATAGCGGGTGGCTACACCTTC. This translates into CASSVGGIAGGYTF.

J is TRBJ2-7 and V is TRBV7-2; TRBD2 aligns across 8 bases. V dropped 5 bases and J dropped 6; count of bases not matched to a gene: 9. The CDR3 is 14 amino acids. Germline loops: CDR1 SGHTA, CDR2 FQGNSA. CDR3 residues: CASSPHGGVGEQYF. Written as DNA, the CDR3 is TGTGCCAGCAGCCCACACGGGGGGGTCGGCGAGCAGTACTTC.

This clone was seen a single time. This rearrangement joins TRBV5-1 to TRBJ1-4, with 9 positions matching TRBD1. V lost 4 bases to trimming and J lost 7 bases; unmatched junction nucleotides: 8. This CDR3 contains 15 residues. Germline V gene data show CDR1 as SGHRS and CDR2 as YFSETQ. CDR3 DNA sequence: TGCGCCAGCAGCCCGGACAGGGGATCGAGTGAAAAACTGTTTTTT. Its protein product is CASSPDRGSSEKLFF. The whole variable domain, filled in from reference TRBV5-1 and TRBJ1-4, reads KAGVTQTPRYLIKTRGQQVTLSCSPISGHRSVSWYQQTPGQGLQFLFEYFSETQRNKGNFPGRFSGRQFSNSRSEMNVSTLELGDSALYLCASSPDRGSSEKLFFGSGTQLSVL.

This chain joins TRBV5-4 and TRBJ2-5; D is uncertain. Trimming took off 5 bases at V and 2 bases at J, with 19 bases between the two ends. Germline CDR1 is SGHNT and CDR2 is YYREEE (reference sequence). CDR3 length: 16 amino acids. In nucleotides, the CDR3 is TGTGCCAGCAGTATGGGCCCTCTTTTGGGTCAAGAGACCCAGTACTTC. It is translated as CASSMGPLLGQETQYF.

This clone was seen a handful of times. The J gene is TRBJ2-2, the V gene TRBV9; 11 bases map to TRBD2. V was clipped by 4 bases and J by 4 bases; unmatched bases: 6. The germline gives CDR1 SGDLS, CDR2 YYNGEE. The CDR3 extends over 16 amino acids. In nucleotides, the CDR3 is TGTGCCAGCAGCTTAACTAGCGGGGGTTTCACCGGGGAGCTGTTTTTT. Translating it yields CASSLTSGGFTGELFF.

J is TRBJ2-3 and V is TRBV18, with D possibly matching TRBD1 (5 bases). This CDR3 has 14 residues. Trimming left V 2 bases short and J 1 base short, with 7 bases between. CDR1 KGHSH and CDR2 LQKENI come from the germline V gene. CDR3 sequence (DNA): TGTGCCAGCTCACCAACGACAGGCACAGATACGCAGTATTTT. Amino acid sequence: CASSPTTGTDTQYF.

The rearrangement joins TRBV4-2 to TRBJ2-1, with 11 bases identical to TRBD2. V lost 1 base and J lost 9; bases outside the gene matches: 5. The CDR3 is 15 amino acids. In germline, CDR1 is LGHNA, CDR2 YNFKEQ. The CDR3 here is CASSQVLAGVGEQFF. In DNA, the CDR3 is TGTGCCAGCAGCCAAGTACTAGCGGGAGTAGGTGAGCAGTTCTTC.

V usage is TRBV9 and J usage is TRBJ2-2; maybe TRBD1 (6 bases). The CDR3 length is 14 residues. Trimming removed 4 bases from V and 5 bases from J, with 12 bases in between. From germline, CDR1 is SGDLS and CDR2 YYNGEE. The CDR3 is CASSRKGGTGELFF. DNA for the CDR3: TGTGCCAGCAGCCGCAAAGGGGGAACCGGGGAGCTGTTTTTT.

This chain joins TRBV27 and TRBJ2-3; 10 bases fit TRBD2. The CDR3 runs 15 residues. Per the germline V gene, CDR1 is MNHEY and CDR2 is SMNVEV (reference sequence). J was trimmed by 3 bases and V by 3 bases; bases with no gene match: 3. The CDR3 DNA follows: TGTGCCAGCAGTTTCCTAGCGGGAGCGACAGATACGCAGTATTTT. Translated: CASSFLAGATDTQYF.

The chain uses TRBV5-1 and TRBJ2-5; D call uncertain. Germline V CDR1 and CDR2: SGHRS, YFSETQ. This CDR3 spans 14 amino acids. Trimming stripped 4 bases from V and 3 bases from J, with 13 bases between. DNA of the CDR3: TGCGCCAGCAGCCCCACCTCCCGCGAAGAGACCCAGTACTTC. This sequence encodes CASSPTSREETQYF. Full variable domain (missing parts from reference TRBV5-1 and TRBJ2-5): KAGVTQTPRYLIKTRGQQVTLSCSPISGHRSVSWYQQTPGQGLQFLFEYFSETQRNKGNFPGRFSGRQFSNSRSEMNVSTLELGDSALYLCASSPTSREETQYFGPGTRLLVL.

The chain carries TRBV7-9 and TRBJ1-5; 8 bases line up with TRBD1. Germline CDR1 is SEHNR and CDR2 is FQNEAQ (reference sequence). Trimming took 8 bases from V and 4 from J; bases not matched to a gene: 4. This CDR3 spans 13 amino acids. CDR3 region: CASATGVNQPQHF. The CDR3 nucleotides read TGTGCCAGCGCGACAGGGGTAAATCAGCCCCAGCATTTT. The full variable domain, completed using reference TRBV7-9 and TRBJ1-5, is DTGVSQNPRHKITKRGQNVTFRCDPISEHNRLYWYRQTLGQGPEFLTYFQNEAQLEKSRLLSDRFSAERPKGSFSTLEIQRTEQGDSAMYLCASATGVNQPQHFGDGTRLSIL.

The rearrangement links TRBV7-8 to TRBJ2-5, with 7 bases that match TRBD1. Germline V gene sequence: CDR1 SGHVS, CDR2 FQNEAQ. The CDR3 covers 14 residues. Trimming removed 5 bases from V and 5 bases from J; junction bases left unmatched: 8. The chain's CDR3 is CASSPQGVGETQYF. The CDR3, as DNA: TGTGCCAGCAGCCCCCAGGGGGTGGGGGAGACCCAGTACTTC.

The rearrangement joins TRBV6-1 to TRBJ1-4; weak D call: TRBD1 (6 bases). The CDR3 runs 15 residues. The germline CDR1 and CDR2 sequences are MNHNS and SASEGT. The V end was cut by 7 bases, the J end by 2 bases, with 14 bases between. This CDR3 is CASTRTGPTNEKLFF. For the CDR3, the DNA is TGTGCCAGCACCCGTACAGGGCCGACTAATGAAAAACTGTTTTTT.

The DNA for the CDR3 is TGTGCCTGGAAAATTGGTCAGGGAGGCTATGGCTACACCTTC. It is translated as CAWKIGQGGYGYTF. The chain combines TRBV30 with TRBJ1-2, with D perhaps matching TRBD1 (5 bases). Trimming stripped 4 bases from V and 4 bases from J, with 16 bases between. CDR1 GTSNPN and CDR2 SVGIG come from the germline V gene (reference sequence). This CDR3 has 14 amino acids.

This clone has just a few counts. The CDR3 bases are TGTGCCAGCAGCTTAGGCGGGTTAGGTCTTAGCACAGATACGCAGTATTTT. It encodes CASSLGGLGLSTDTQYF. V usage is TRBV7-8 and J usage is TRBJ2-3; tentatively, D is TRBD2 (5 bases). There are 17 residues in the CDR3. The germline CDR1 and CDR2 sequences are SGHVS and FQNEAQ. Trimming shortened V by 1 base and J by 0 bases, and 14 bases separated the two germline ends.

This clone was seen just once. The chain recombines TRBV5-1 with TRBJ2-5; a weak D match, TRBD2 (5 bases). The J call may be in error: the DNA end matches TRBJ2-7 better. This CDR3 is 12 amino acids long. Germline V gene lookup returns CDR1 SGHRS and CDR2 YFSETQ. CDR3 coding DNA: TGCGCCAGCAGCTTGGGACTAAGCGAGCAGTACTTC. Its translation is CASSLGLSEQYF.

The chain employs TRBV7-9 and TRBJ2-3; 9 bases fit TRBD1. With 1 base clipped from V and 4 bases from J, the junction kept 6 bases outside the gene matches. In germline, CDR1 is SEHNR, CDR2 FQNEAQ (reference sequence). The CDR3 length is 16 residues. CDR3 sequence (DNA): TGTGCCAGCAGCTTAGGACAGGGGGGATTAGCAGATACGCAGTATTTT. This gives the protein CASSLGQGGLADTQYF. The full variable domain, in which reference TRBV7-9 and TRBJ2-3 provide the parts outside the CDR3, is DTGVSQNPRHKITKRGQNVTFRCDPISEHNRLYWYRQTLGQGPEFLTYFQNEAQLEKSRLLSDRFSAERPKGSFSTLEIQRTEQGDSAMYLCASSLGQGGLADTQYFGPGTRLTVL.

The V gene is TRBV5-1, the J gene TRBJ2-5; weak D call: TRBD2 (6 bases). The CDR3 has 18 residues. V lost 1 base and J 4 bases, leaving 23 bases between the germline ends. Germline CDR1 SGHRS, CDR2 YFSETQ. CDR3 nucleotide sequence: TGCGCCAGCAGCTTGACGGCCACCGTGAGCTTGGGGGGAGAGACCCAGTACTTC. This gives the protein CASSLTATVSLGGETQYF.

This sequence joins TRBV28 and TRBJ2-7, with TRBD2 matching over 7 bases. Germline V lookup: CDR1 MDHEN, CDR2 SYDVKM. V lost 2 bases to trimming and J lost 1 base; unmatched junction nucleotides: 5. The CDR3 covers 15 residues. The CDR3 DNA follows: TGTGCCAGCAGTTTAAGCGGGACGACTTCCTACGAGCAGTACTTC. Translating it yields CASSLSGTTSYEQYF.

The chain employs TRBV28 and TRBJ2-3; weak D call: TRBD2 (7 bases). The germline gives CDR1 MDHEN, CDR2 SYDVKM. V was cut by 10 bases and J by 5 bases, with 22 bases left in between. This CDR3 has 15 amino acids. The CDR3: CATAGAVPTLDTQYF. In nucleotides, the CDR3 is TGTGCCACCGCGGGGGCAGTCCCCACCCTAGATACGCAGTATTTT.